These 29 T cell receptor beta chains were all obtained from the same sample, sequenced in a study of T cells after yellow fever vaccination. TCRdb analysed the 5' RACE reads with MiXCR anew, one entry per CDR3 protein. Here the sample spans 300,000 to 350,000 distinct CDR3 sequences, approximately 4.2% being singletons. The sample in question was PBMCs, obtained 5 days after the yellow fever booster vaccination. The receptors were sampled from a man aged 18 to 30 who received the YFV17D yellow fever vaccine.

This clonotype was recorded a few times. The genes are TRBV30 and TRBJ2-7; the match to TRBD1 covers 7 bases. This CDR3 has 14 amino acids. J lost 6 bases, V lost 3 bases, and 11 bases had no gene match. The germline gives CDR1 GTSNPN, CDR2 SVGIG (reference sequence). In DNA, the CDR3 is TGTGCCTGGAGGACAGGGTTCGATCTACGCGAGCAGTACTTC. This gives the protein CAWRTGFDLREQYF.

The V call is TRBV20-1, the J call TRBJ2-5; the D gene could be TRBD1 or TRBD2 (6 bases each). CDR1 DFQATT and CDR2 SNEGSKA come from the germline V gene (reference sequence). Between the trimmed V and J ends, which lost 3 bases and 4 bases, there was a span of 12 bases. This CDR3 region has 13 residues. The CDR3 is CSASPGALETQYF. The CDR3 DNA follows: TGCAGTGCTAGTCCGGGGGCCCTAGAGACCCAGTACTTC.

This chain connects TRBV7-9 to TRBJ2-3; no reliable D call. The germline CDR1 and CDR2 sequences are SEHNR and FQNEAQ (reference sequence). This CDR3 has 12 residues. Trimming left V 5 bases short and J 2 bases short, with 5 bases between. The CDR3: CASSAYTDTQYF. The CDR3 DNA sequence: TGTGCCAGCAGCGCCTACACAGATACGCAGTATTTT. Looking up the rest from reference TRBV7-9 and TRBJ2-3 gives the full variable domain: DTGVSQNPRHKITKRGQNVTFRCDPISEHNRLYWYRQTLGQGPEFLTYFQNEAQLEKSRLLSDRFSAERPKGSFSTLEIQRTEQGDSAMYLCASSAYTDTQYFGPGTRLTVL.

The chain recombines TRBV4-3 with TRBJ2-1; maybe TRBD1 (6 bases). The J call is uncertain, as TRBJ2-7 better fits the DNA end. In germline, CDR1 is LGHNA, CDR2 YSLEER. The CDR3 covers 15 residues. The CDR3 sequence is CASSRNRASYNEQYF. The CDR3 bases are TGCGCCAGCAGCCGAAACAGGGCCTCCTACAATGAGCAGTACTTC.

This clonotype was found many times. The V and J genes are TRBV27 and TRBJ1-5; unclear D gene. Trimming stripped 8 bases from V and 1 base from J, with 9 bases between. CDR3 size: 13 residues. Germline loops: CDR1 MNHEY, CDR2 SMNVEV (reference sequence). The CDR3, as DNA: TGTGCCAGCTGTATGGGCAGCAATCAGCCCCAGCATTTT. Translation gives CASCMGSNQPQHF.

The rearrangement uses TRBV20-1 and TRBJ2-3; 11 bases are shared with TRBD2. This CDR3 is 16 amino acids long. J lost 3 bases, V lost 3 bases, and 8 bases had no gene match. Germline V gene lookup returns CDR1 DFQATT and CDR2 SNEGSKA (reference sequence). The CDR3 nucleotides read TGCAGTGCTAGGTCCCCTAGCGGGGGGAGAACAGATACGCAGTATTTT. It specifies CSARSPSGGRTDTQYF.

The rearrangement uses TRBV6-2 or TRBV6-3 and TRBJ2-1; TRBD1 matches 9 bases. CDR1 and CDR2 from the germline V gene are MNHEY and SVGEGT. V dropped 6 bases and J dropped 5; count of bases not matched to a gene: 11. This CDR3 has 16 amino acids. The chain's CDR3 is CASRRRPGQGNNEQFF. The CDR3 DNA reads TGTGCCAGCAGGCGTCGACCGGGACAGGGAAACAATGAGCAGTTCTTC.

This clonotype was seen more than once but under ten times. A read error may produce the germline difference seen at one junction end. The chain couples TRBV12-3 or TRBV12-4 to TRBJ1-2; unclear D gene. This CDR3 is 13 amino acids long. The CDR3 loop is CASSLAMVGSPVF. The CDR3 region has the DNA TGTGCCAGCAGTTTAGCGATGGTGGGCAGTCCCGTCTTC.

This clonotype was seen a few times. This chain uses TRBV14 with TRBJ1-1; D gene ambiguous. CDR3 length: 15 residues. V was clipped by 2 bases and J by 4 bases, with 14 bases between them. The germline gives CDR1 SGHDN, CDR2 FVKESK. Here the CDR3 reads CASSQWSGSSTEAFF. The CDR3 coding sequence is TGTGCCAGCAGCCAATGGTCCGGGAGTAGCACTGAAGCTTTCTTT.

This chain joins TRBV27 and TRBJ1-1, with a tentative D call TRBD1 (6 bases). Deletions cut 0 bases from V and 7 bases from J, with 21 bases between. This CDR3 contains 17 residues. Germline V gene sequence: CDR1 MNHEY, CDR2 SMNVEV (reference sequence). The DNA of the CDR3 is TGTGCCAGCAGTTTATCGATTCCACAGGGTATCAATAATGAAGCTTTCTTT. Its protein product is CASSLSIPQGINNEAFF.

The V gene is TRBV5-1, the J gene TRBJ2-3, with TRBD1 identical over 7 bases. Germline V CDR1 and CDR2: SGHRS, YFSETQ. V shed 0 bases, J shed 3 bases, and the junction held 7 bases outside the gene matches. The CDR3 length is 16 residues. CDR3 DNA sequence: TGCGCCAGCAGCTTGGGCCGGGACAGAAGAACAGATACGCAGTATTTT. Its protein product is CASSLGRDRRTDTQYF. Full variable domain (outside the CDR3, taken from reference TRBV5-1 and TRBJ2-3): KAGVTQTPRYLIKTRGQQVTLSCSPISGHRSVSWYQQTPGQGLQFLFEYFSETQRNKGNFPGRFSGRQFSNSRSEMNVSTLELGDSALYLCASSLGRDRRTDTQYFGPGTRLTVL.

This clonotype was observed many times. This sequence joins TRBV5-4 and TRBJ2-7; D might be TRBD2 (6 bases). The germline gives CDR1 SGHNT, CDR2 YYREEE (reference sequence). The CDR3 has 15 amino acids. V was pared by 0 bases and J by 5 bases, with 15 bases between. In DNA form, the CDR3 reads TGTGCCAGCAGCTTGGCCGGCGTGGCGGGGAACGAGCAGTACTTC. The encoded protein is CASSLAGVAGNEQYF.

This clonotype was found a few times. V usage is TRBV20-1 and J usage is TRBJ2-3; D may be TRBD1 (7 bases). The germline CDR1 and CDR2 sequences are DFQATT and SNEGSKA (reference sequence). This CDR3 contains 15 residues. The V and J ends lost 1 base and 6 bases respectively, with 17 bases between them. DNA for the CDR3: TGCAGTGCTAGAGGGAGGGGGCTTGACGATGATACGCAGTATTTT. It yields the protein CSARGRGLDDDTQYF.

The rearrangement uses TRBV7-2 and TRBJ1-2; D remains unclear. Germline CDR1 and CDR2: SGHTA and FQGNSA. V lost 5 bases, J lost 3 bases, and 13 bases lay in between. The CDR3 consists of 14 residues. The CDR3 loop reads CASSTDGDDYGYTF. CDR3 nucleotide sequence: TGTGCCAGCAGCACCGACGGGGATGACTATGGCTACACCTTC. Drawing the rest from reference TRBV7-2 and TRBJ1-2, the complete variable domain is GAGVSQSPSNKVTEKGKDVELRCDPISGHTALYWYRQSLGQGLEFLIYFQGNSAPDKSGLPSDRFSAERTGGSVSTLTIQRTQQEDSAVYLCASSTDGDDYGYTFGSGTRLTVV.

This clonotype occurred a few times. This sequence joins TRBV5-1 and TRBJ2-1; TRBD2 might be the D (5 bases). CDR1 is SGHRS, CDR2 YFSETQ, per germline. The CDR3 runs 14 residues. V lost 6 bases, J lost 3 bases, and 13 bases lay in between. CDR3 amino acids: CASTQRGGYNEQFF. In DNA form, the CDR3 reads TGCGCCAGCACCCAACGTGGAGGCTACAATGAGCAGTTCTTC. Full variable domain (remainder filled in from reference TRBV5-1 and TRBJ2-1): KAGVTQTPRYLIKTRGQQVTLSCSPISGHRSVSWYQQTPGQGLQFLFEYFSETQRNKGNFPGRFSGRQFSNSRSEMNVSTLELGDSALYLCASTQRGGYNEQFFGPGTRLTVL.

This clonotype has a count of ten or more. The chain combines TRBV7-9 with TRBJ1-2; D call uncertain. Trimming left V 0 bases short and J 6 bases short, with 14 bases between. From germline, CDR1 is SEHNR and CDR2 FQNEAQ (reference sequence). The CDR3 is made up of 15 amino acids. The CDR3 sequence: CASSLANVPAHGYTF. The CDR3 region has the DNA TGTGCCAGCAGCTTAGCGAACGTACCAGCTCATGGCTACACCTTC.

As to this clonotype: Since a much larger clone is just one base distant, this may be a read error. V usage is TRBV4-1 and J usage is TRBJ1-5; no firm D call. Germline V CDR1 and CDR2: MGHRA, YSYEKL. CDR3 size: 13 residues. The germline V and J ends were trimmed by 1 base and 6 bases, with 7 bases remaining between them. Written as DNA, the CDR3 is TGCGCCAGCAGCCAAGGCCTGAGTCAGCCCCAGCATTTT. Residues: CASSQGLSQPQHF.

This clonotype turned up a few times. The V and J genes are TRBV4-3 and TRBJ2-2, with unresolved D. The V end lost 1 base, the J end lost 3 bases, and 9 bases lay between the germline ends. The CDR3 runs to 15 residues. Germline CDR1 and CDR2: LGHNA and YSLEER. Here the CDR3 DNA reads TGCGCCAGCAGCCAAGGTCTACAGTACACCGGGGAGCTGTTTTTT. It specifies CASSQGLQYTGELFF.

The rearrangement links TRBV6-5 to TRBJ1-1, with D possibly TRBD1 on 5 matching bases. CDR3 length equals 13 residues. Germline V lookup: CDR1 MNHEY, CDR2 SVGAGI. The V and J ends lost 5 bases and 6 bases respectively, with 13 bases between them. DNA for the CDR3: TGTGCCAGCAGTGGGCGGGGGATAGCTGAAGCTTTCTTT. Its translation is CASSGRGIAEAFF.

This clonotype was detected a few times. The chain's CDR3 is CASSYEIGNTIYF. In DNA, the CDR3 is TGTGCCAGCAGTTACGAGATAGGAAACACCATATATTTT. V and J are TRBV6-5 and TRBJ1-3, with no clear D. CDR1 is MNHEY and CDR2 is SVGAGI in the germline V gene. CDR3 size: 13 residues. V was pared by 2 bases and J by 4 bases, with 6 bases between.

This clonotype has only a few counts. The chain couples TRBV20-1 to TRBJ2-5; D may be TRBD2 (5 bases). CDR3 length: 13 residues. Germline-derived CDR1 and CDR2 are DFQATT and SNEGSKA (reference sequence). The V and J ends lost 3 bases and 9 bases respectively, with 17 bases between them. The CDR3, as DNA: TGCAGTGCTAGTGAGGGCAACCCCGGGGCCCAGTACTTC. Its protein product is CSASEGNPGAQYF.

This clonotype was detected many times. The CDR3 reads CASSLDIDIQYF. The CDR3, as DNA: TGCGCCAGCAGCTTAGATATTGACATTCAGTACTTC. V gene TRBV10-2 combines with J gene TRBJ2-4, with D unresolved. V was cut by 6 bases and J by 8 bases, with 11 bases left in between. The CDR3 covers 12 residues. Germline CDR1 is WSHSY and CDR2 is SAAADI.

This clonotype has a handful of counts. V gene TRBV5-1 combines with J gene TRBJ2-3; 10 bases match TRBD2. J gave up 5 bases and V 0 bases, and 9 bases lay outside the gene matches. Germline V gives CDR1 SGHRS, CDR2 YFSETQ. The CDR3 sequence is 17 residues long. The CDR3 is CASSLVGTSVGGDTQYF. The CDR3 DNA sequence: TGCGCCAGCAGCTTGGTCGGGACTAGCGTGGGGGGAGATACGCAGTATTTT.

The chain links TRBV12-3 or TRBV12-4 to TRBJ1-1, with no clear D. Between the trimmed V and J ends, which lost 7 bases and 4 bases, there was a span of 10 bases. This CDR3 region has 12 residues. The CDR3 DNA reads TGTGCCAGCACCGGGTTCGGCACTGAAGCTTTCTTT. Protein product: CASTGFGTEAFF.

This clonotype was counted only a few times. The V call is TRBV2, the J call TRBJ2-7, with D unresolved. Germline V lookup: CDR1 SNHLY, CDR2 FYNNEI. This CDR3 contains 13 residues. V lost 4 bases, J lost 7 bases, and 14 bases lay in between. CDR3 region: CASSVYRGVEQYF. The CDR3 DNA reads as TGTGCCAGCAGTGTTTACAGAGGAGTTGAGCAGTACTTC.

The sample holds a few counts of this clonotype. The chain has TRBV6-2 or TRBV6-3 and TRBJ2-5; the D is unclear. The CDR3 consists of 15 residues. Germline CDR1 MNHEY, CDR2 SVGEGT. V gave up 5 bases and J gave up 7 bases, with 20 bases separating them. CDR3 amino acids: CASSPPGRSWATQYF. The CDR3, as DNA: TGTGCCAGCAGTCCCCCCGGACGCAGTTGGGCGACCCAGTACTTC.

This clonotype was found a few times. The chain combines TRBV11-2 with TRBJ1-6; D is unresolved. Germline V CDR1 and CDR2: SGHAT, FQNNGV. This CDR3 contains 15 residues. Between the trimmed V and J ends, which lost 5 bases and 3 bases, there was a span of 11 bases. In nucleotides, the CDR3 is TGTGCCAGCAGCACCCCGGACCGCTATAATTCACCCCTCCACTTT. Translating gives CASSTPDRYNSPLHF.

This clonotype has a count of ten or more. The chain employs TRBV20-1 and TRBJ1-2; D unresolved. Germline V gene sequence: CDR1 DFQATT, CDR2 SNEGSKA (reference sequence). V lost 0 bases to trimming and J lost 2 bases, with 10 bases between them. The CDR3 has 14 amino acids. In DNA form, the CDR3 reads TGCAGTGCTAGAGATGGGGAGCGAAACTATGGCTACACCTTC. Protein sequence: CSARDGERNYGYTF.

V gene TRBV6-1 combines with J gene TRBJ1-2; no reliable D call. Germline V gene sequence: CDR1 MNHNS, CDR2 SASEGT. The CDR3 loop spans 15 amino acids. V gave up 1 base and J gave up 2 bases, with 11 bases separating them. Written as DNA, the CDR3 is TGTGCCAGCAGTGAAGGAACGGGGATGAACTATGGCTACACCTTC. It translates to CASSEGTGMNYGYTF.